This is a list of T cell receptor beta chains from one sample in a study of low-dose radiotherapy and immunotherapy resistance in tumors. TCRdb itself ran the reads through MiXCR, one entry per CDR3 protein. The sample comprises approximately 100,000 distinct CDR3 sequences, about a fifth of which are singletons, and 4.1% rests with the top ten. The sequencing here drew on PBMCs, taken after low-dose radiotherapy plus immunotherapy. The receptors shown here come from a male donor with prostate cancer. CDR3s include the opening cysteine and the closing phenylalanine or tryptophan. A D gene is named only where the DNA matches it firmly. Not every row has a clone size; where given, it reads once, few, many or a size class.

V,D,size,J,CDR3,DNA
TRBV12-3/TRBV12-4,TRBD1,few,TRBJ2-7,CASSNPGQALSYEQYF,TGTGCCAGCAGTAACCCGGGACAGGCTCTATCTTACGAGCAGTACTTC
TRBV7-2,TRBD1,NA,TRBJ2-1,CASSSRQGRINEQFF,TGTGCCAGCAGCTCGAGACAGGGAAGAATCAATGAGCAGTTCTTC
TRBV5-1,NA,many,TRBJ2-5,CASSLSVDLPETQYF,TGCGCCAGCAGCTTGTCAGTGGACCTTCCAGAGACCCAGTACTTC
TRBV12-3/TRBV12-4,NA,many,TRBJ2-4,CASSFPKNIQYF,TGTGCCAGCAGTTTCCCCAAAAACATTCAGTACTTC
TRBV12-3/TRBV12-4,NA,many,TRBJ2-1,CASSLAGDFYNEQFF,TGTGCCAGCAGTTTAGCAGGCGACTTTTACAATGAGCAGTTCTTC
TRBV28,NA,NA,TRBJ1-1,CASSLGGQGGEAFF,TGTGCCAGCAGCCTCGGTGGGCAGGGTGGTGAAGCTTTCTTT
TRBV12-3/TRBV12-4,TRBD2,many,TRBJ2-5,CASSLAGGKGWYF,TGTGCCAGCAGTTTAGCGGGGGGGAAGGGTTGGTACTTC
TRBV12-3/TRBV12-4,NA,NA,TRBJ2-7,CASSPPGSEQYF,TGTGCCAGCAGTCCACCGGGGAGCGAGCAGTACTTC
TRBV7-9,TRBD1,many,TRBJ1-6,CASSFQGDGSPLHF,TGTGCCAGCAGCTTTCAGGGGGATGGCTCACCCCTCCACTTT
TRBV30,NA,many,TRBJ1-3,CAWSVGRSSGNTIYF,TGTGCCTGGAGTGTGGGGAGGAGTTCTGGAAACACCATATATTTT
TRBV3-1,NA,NA,TRBJ2-5,CASSPLGAETQYF,TGTGCCAGCAGCCCACTGGGGGCCGAGACCCAGTACTTC
TRBV25-1,TRBD1,many,TRBJ1-4,CASSSWTGGLDEKLFF,TGTGCCAGCAGTAGTTGGACAGGGGGCTTAGATGAAAAACTGTTTTTT
TRBV29-1,NA,many,TRBJ2-3,CSVDRDDTDTQYF,TGCAGCGTGGACCGGGACGACACAGATACGCAGTATTTT
TRBV7-9,TRBD1,many,TRBJ1-1,CASSPHRGRLTEAFF,TGTGCCAGCAGCCCGCACAGGGGGAGATTGACTGAAGCTTTCTTT
TRBV5-6,NA,many,TRBJ1-1,CASSLGSGVHEAFF,TGTGCCAGCAGCTTGGGGTCGGGGGTACATGAAGCTTTCTTT
TRBV2,TRBD1,few,TRBJ1-1,CASSATGGGPEAFF,TGTGCCAGCAGCGCAACAGGGGGCGGGCCTGAAGCTTTCTTT
TRBV4-2,NA,many,TRBJ1-2,CASSLPGPTYGYTF,TGTGCCAGCAGCCTCCCGGGACCTACCTATGGCTACACCTTC
TRBV6-1,NA,many,TRBJ2-5,CASKRLNLDETQYF,TGTGCCAGCAAAAGACTGAATCTAGACGAGACCCAGTACTTC
TRBV23-1,NA,many,TRBJ1-2,CASICLGLGYTF,TGCGCCAGCATCTGCCTTGGATTGGGCTACACCTTC
TRBV2,TRBD1,many,TRBJ2-7,CASREGGQGKQYF,TGTGCCAGCAGAGAAGGGGGACAGGGGAAGCAGTACTTC
TRBV5-8,NA,many,TRBJ1-4,CASSLMREKLFF,TGTGCCAGCAGCTTAATGCGGGAAAAACTGTTTTTT
TRBV5-1,TRBD2,many,TRBJ2-1,CASSLGTHRGGEQFF,TGCGCCAGCAGCCTCGGGACCCACCGGGGGGGCGAGCAGTTCTTC
TRBV20-1,TRBD2,NA,TRBJ2-1,CSAYPGTIPTTNSYNEQFF,TGCAGTGCCTATCCCGGGACTATTCCTACGACCAATTCTTACAATGAGCAGTTCTTC
TRBV7-2,TRBD2,many,TRBJ2-7,CASSLTLAGGYEQYF,TGTGCCAGCAGCCTAACTCTAGCGGGGGGATACGAGCAGTACTTC
TRBV5-4,TRBD2,NA,TRBJ2-5,CASSRTSGGQETQYF,TGTGCCAGCAGCCGGACTAGCGGGGGACAAGAGACCCAGTACTTC
TRBV29-1,NA,many,TRBJ2-3,CSVDGRDVSTDTQYF,TGCAGCGTTGACGGCAGGGATGTGAGCACAGATACGCAGTATTTT
TRBV24-1,NA,many,TRBJ2-1,CATSDSYNEQFF,TGTGCCACCAGTGATAGCTACAATGAGCAGTTCTTC
TRBV7-2,NA,many,TRBJ2-2,CASSPTRFNTGELFF,TGTGCCAGCAGCCCTACAAGATTCAACACCGGGGAGCTGTTTTTT
TRBV24-1,NA,NA,TRBJ1-5,CATSDNAGNGQPQHF,TGTGCCACCAGTGACAATGCAGGGAACGGTCAGCCCCAGCATTTT
TRBV5-1,NA,many,TRBJ2-3,CASSFFGDDDTQYF,TGCGCCAGCAGCTTTTTTGGGGATGATGATACGCAGTATTTT
TRBV4-1,NA,many,TRBJ1-4,CASSQEGFTNEKLFF,TGCGCCAGCAGCCAAGAAGGGTTTACTAATGAAAAACTGTTTTTT
TRBV7-8,NA,few,TRBJ2-5,CASSTNVRMGETQYF,TGTGCCAGCAGCACGAACGTGAGGATGGGGGAGACCCAGTACTTC
TRBV5-1,NA,few,TRBJ1-5,CASSLNGDSNQPQHF,TGCGCCAGCAGCTTGAATGGGGATAGCAATCAGCCCCAGCATTTT
TRBV20-1,NA,many,TRBJ2-1,CSARADLAVQFF,TGCAGTGCTAGAGCCGACCTAGCTGTACAGTTCTTC
TRBV4-1,NA,many,TRBJ2-7,CASSLGQTTYEQYF,TGCGCCAGCAGCCTTGGACAGACGACCTACGAGCAGTACTTC
TRBV6-5,TRBD1,many,TRBJ1-1,CASSPGTGFTEAFF,TGTGCCAGCAGCCCCGGGACAGGGTTCACTGAAGCTTTCTTT
TRBV21-1,NA,NA,TRBJ2-7,CASSNPGTVSSYEQYF,TGTGCCAGCAGCAATCCCGGGACGGTGAGCTCCTACGAGCAGTACTTC
TRBV12-3/TRBV12-4,TRBD2,many,TRBJ2-3,CASSGGLRTDTQYF,TGTGCCAGCAGCGGGGGGTTACGCACAGATACGCAGTATTTT
TRBV6-2/TRBV6-3,NA,many,TRBJ1-3,CASSEGGPGNTIYF,TGTGCCAGCAGTGAGGGGGGTCCTGGAAACACCATATATTTT
TRBV28,NA,NA,TRBJ1-2,CASSFQGSYGYTF,TGTGCCAGCAGTTTCCAGGGCTCCTATGGCTACACCTTC
TRBV19,NA,many,TRBJ2-2,CATSLQGSTGTGELFF,TGTGCCACCAGCTTACAGGGATCCACGGGCACCGGGGAGCTGTTTTTT
TRBV7-2,TRBD1,many,TRBJ1-1,CASSRQGNMNTEAFF,TGTGCCAGCAGCAGACAGGGCAACATGAACACTGAAGCTTTCTTT
TRBV7-2,TRBD2,many,TRBJ2-5,CASSSAGGLETQYF,TGTGCCAGCAGCTCTGCGGGGGGGTTGGAGACCCAGTACTTC
TRBV5-1,TRBD1,many,TRBJ2-1,CASSVGQGQQFF,TGCGCCAGCAGCGTGGGACAGGGGCAGCAGTTCTTC
TRBV7-8,TRBD1,many,TRBJ2-7,CASSSGGQATIAETYEQYF,TGTGCCAGCAGCTCAGGAGGACAGGCCACGATCGCCGAGACCTACGAGCAGTACTTC
TRBV11-3,NA,many,TRBJ2-3,CASSLGLDGTDTQYF,TGTGCCAGCAGCTTGGGTTTGGATGGCACAGATACGCAGTATTTT
TRBV5-4,NA,many,TRBJ1-2,CASSLVPGVNGYTF,TGTGCCAGCAGCTTGGTTCCGGGGGTAAATGGCTACACCTTC